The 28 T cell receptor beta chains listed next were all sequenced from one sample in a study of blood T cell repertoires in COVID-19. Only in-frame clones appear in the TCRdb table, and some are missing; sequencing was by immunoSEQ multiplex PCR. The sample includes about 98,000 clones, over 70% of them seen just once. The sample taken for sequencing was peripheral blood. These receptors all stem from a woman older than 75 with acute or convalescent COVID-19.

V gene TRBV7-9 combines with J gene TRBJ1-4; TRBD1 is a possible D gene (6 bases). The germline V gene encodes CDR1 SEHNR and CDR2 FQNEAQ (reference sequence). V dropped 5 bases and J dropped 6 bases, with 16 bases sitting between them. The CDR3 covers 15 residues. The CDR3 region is CASSVSQGIDEKLFF. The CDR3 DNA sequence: TGTGCCAGCAGCGTATCACAGGGAATTGATGAAAAACTGTTTTTT.

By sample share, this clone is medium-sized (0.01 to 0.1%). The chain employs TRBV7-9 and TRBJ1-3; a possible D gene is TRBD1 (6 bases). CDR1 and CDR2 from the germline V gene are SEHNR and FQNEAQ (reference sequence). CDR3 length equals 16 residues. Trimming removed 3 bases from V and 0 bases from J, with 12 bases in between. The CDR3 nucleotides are TGTGCCAGCAGCTTGTCAGGGGCAGACTCTGGAAACACCATATATTTT. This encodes CASSLSGADSGNTIYF.

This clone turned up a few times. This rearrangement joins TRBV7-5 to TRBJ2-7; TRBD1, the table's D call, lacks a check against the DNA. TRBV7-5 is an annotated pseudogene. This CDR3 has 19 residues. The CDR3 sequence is CVRSSRGWGTGEISYEQYF. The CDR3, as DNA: TGTGTCAGAAGCTCAAGGGGGTGGGGGACAGGTGAGATCTCCTACGAGCAGTACTTC.

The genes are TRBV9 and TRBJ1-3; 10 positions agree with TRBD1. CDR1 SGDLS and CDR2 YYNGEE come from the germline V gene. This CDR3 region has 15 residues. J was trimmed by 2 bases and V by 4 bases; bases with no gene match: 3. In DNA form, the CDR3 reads TGTGCCAGCAGCCGAGGACAGGGGGCTGGAAACACCATATATTTT. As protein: CASSRGQGAGNTIYF.

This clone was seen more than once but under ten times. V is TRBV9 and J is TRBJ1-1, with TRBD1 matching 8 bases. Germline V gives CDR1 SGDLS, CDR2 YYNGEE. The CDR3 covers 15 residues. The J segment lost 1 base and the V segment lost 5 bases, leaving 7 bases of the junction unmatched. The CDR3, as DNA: TGTGCCAGCAGACCCCCGGGACAGGCGAACACTGAAGCTTTCTTT. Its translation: CASRPPGQANTEAFF.

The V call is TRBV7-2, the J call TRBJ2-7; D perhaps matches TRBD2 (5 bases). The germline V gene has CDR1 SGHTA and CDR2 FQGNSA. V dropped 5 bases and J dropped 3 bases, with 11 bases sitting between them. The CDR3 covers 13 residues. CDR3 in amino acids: CASSLSRDYEQYF. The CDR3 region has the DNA TGTGCCAGCAGCCTCTCGAGGGACTACGAGCAGTACTTC. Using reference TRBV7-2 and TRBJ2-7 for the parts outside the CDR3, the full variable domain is GAGVSQSPSNKVTEKGKDVELRCDPISGHTALYWYRQSLGQGLEFLIYFQGNSAPDKSGLPSDRFSAERTGGSVSTLTIQRTQQEDSAVYLCASSLSRDYEQYFGPGTRLTVT.

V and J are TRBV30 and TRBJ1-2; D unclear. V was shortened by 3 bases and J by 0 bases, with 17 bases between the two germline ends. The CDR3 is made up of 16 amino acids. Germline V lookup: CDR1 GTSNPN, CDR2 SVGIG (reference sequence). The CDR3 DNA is TGTGCCTGGAGGGAATCCTCCGGGGTAACTAACTATGGCTACACCTTC. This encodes CAWRESSGVTNYGYTF.

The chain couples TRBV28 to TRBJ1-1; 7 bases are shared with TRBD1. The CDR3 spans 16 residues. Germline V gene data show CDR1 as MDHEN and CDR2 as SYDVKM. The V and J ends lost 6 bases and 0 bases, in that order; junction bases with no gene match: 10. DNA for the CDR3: TGTGCCAGCAGCTCACGGGACAGCCGGATGAACACTGAAGCTTTCTTT. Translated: CASSSRDSRMNTEAFF.

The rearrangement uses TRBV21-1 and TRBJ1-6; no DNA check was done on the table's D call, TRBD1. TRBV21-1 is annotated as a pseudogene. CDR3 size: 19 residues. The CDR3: CASSNFKMGGQLYNSPLHF. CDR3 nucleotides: TGTGCCAGCAGCAACTTTAAAATGGGGGGACAGCTTTATAATTCACCCCTCCACTTT.

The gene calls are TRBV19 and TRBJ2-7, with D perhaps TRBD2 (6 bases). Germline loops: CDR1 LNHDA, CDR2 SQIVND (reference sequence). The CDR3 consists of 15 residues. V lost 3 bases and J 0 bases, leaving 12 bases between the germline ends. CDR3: CASSILQGGSYEQYF. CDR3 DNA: TGTGCCAGTAGTATTCTCCAGGGAGGCTCCTACGAGCAGTACTTC.

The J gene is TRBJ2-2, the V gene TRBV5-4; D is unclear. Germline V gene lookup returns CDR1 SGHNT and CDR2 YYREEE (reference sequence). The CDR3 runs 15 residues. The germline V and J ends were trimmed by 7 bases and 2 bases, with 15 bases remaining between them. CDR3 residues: CASGSTIKNTGELFF. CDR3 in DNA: TGTGCCAGCGGTTCTACGATCAAAAACACCGGGGAGCTGTTTTTT.

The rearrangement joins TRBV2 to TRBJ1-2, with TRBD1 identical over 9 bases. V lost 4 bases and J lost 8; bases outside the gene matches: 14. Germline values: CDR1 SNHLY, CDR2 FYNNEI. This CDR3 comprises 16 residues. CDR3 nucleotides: TGTGCCAGCAGTGGGGGAGGGGACAGGGTATGGAAAGGCTACACCTTC. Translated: CASSGGGDRVWKGYTF. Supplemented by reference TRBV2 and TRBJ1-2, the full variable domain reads EPEVTQTPSHQVTQMGQEVILRCVPISNHLYFYWYRQILGQKVEFLVSFYNNEISEKSEIFDDQFSVERPDGSNFTLKIRSTKLEDSAMYFCASSGGGDRVWKGYTFGSGTRLTVV.

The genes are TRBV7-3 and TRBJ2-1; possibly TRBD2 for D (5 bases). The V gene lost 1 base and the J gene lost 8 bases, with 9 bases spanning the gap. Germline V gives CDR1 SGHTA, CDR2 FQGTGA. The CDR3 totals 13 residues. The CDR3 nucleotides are TGTGCCAGCAGCTTAATGCGGGCGGATGAGCAGTTCTTC. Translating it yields CASSLMRADEQFF.

In DNA, the CDR3 is TGTGCCAGCAGTGAAGCGTCGACAGGGCGTCGGGGGAACTATGGCTACACCTTC. Encoded protein: CASSEASTGRRGNYGYTF. The J gene is TRBJ1-2, the V gene TRBV6-1, with 7 bases matching TRBD1. This CDR3 is 18 amino acids long. V shed 0 bases and J 2 bases; nucleotides not matched to a gene: 12. Per the germline V gene, CDR1 is MNHNS and CDR2 is SASEGT.

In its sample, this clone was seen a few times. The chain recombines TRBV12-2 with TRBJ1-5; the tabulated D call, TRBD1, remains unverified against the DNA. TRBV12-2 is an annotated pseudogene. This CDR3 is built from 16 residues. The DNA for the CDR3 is TGTGCAAGCGGCTTAGGCAGGGGAGCCCCCAATCAGCCCCAGCATTTT. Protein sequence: CASGLGRGAPNQPQHF.

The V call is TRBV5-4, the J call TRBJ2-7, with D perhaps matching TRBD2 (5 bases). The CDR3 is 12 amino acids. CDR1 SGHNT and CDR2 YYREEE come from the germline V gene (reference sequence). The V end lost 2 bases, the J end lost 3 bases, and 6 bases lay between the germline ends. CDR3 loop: CASSFGVYEQYF. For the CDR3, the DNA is TGTGCCAGCAGCTTCGGGGTCTACGAGCAGTACTTC.

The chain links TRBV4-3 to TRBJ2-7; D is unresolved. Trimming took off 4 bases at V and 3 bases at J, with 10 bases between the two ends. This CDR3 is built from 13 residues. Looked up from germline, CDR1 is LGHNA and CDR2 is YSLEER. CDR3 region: CASSLRHGYEQYF. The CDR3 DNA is TGCGCCAGCAGCCTCCGACACGGCTACGAGCAGTACTTC.

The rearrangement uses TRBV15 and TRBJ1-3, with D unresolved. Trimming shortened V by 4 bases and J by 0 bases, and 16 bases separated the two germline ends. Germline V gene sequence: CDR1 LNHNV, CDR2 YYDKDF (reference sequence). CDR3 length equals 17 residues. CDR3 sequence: CATSINPSGDSGNTIYF. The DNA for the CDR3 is TGTGCCACCAGCATAAACCCATCGGGAGACTCTGGAAACACCATATATTTT.

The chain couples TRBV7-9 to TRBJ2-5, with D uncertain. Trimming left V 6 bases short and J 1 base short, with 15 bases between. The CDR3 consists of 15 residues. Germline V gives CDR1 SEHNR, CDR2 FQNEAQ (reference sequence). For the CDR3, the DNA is TGTGCCAGCAGTTCCGGTACATGGAGCCAAGAGACCCAGTACTTC. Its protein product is CASSSGTWSQETQYF. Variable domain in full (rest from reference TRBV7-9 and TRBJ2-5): DTGVSQNPRHKITKRGQNVTFRCDPISEHNRLYWYRQTLGQGPEFLTYFQNEAQLEKSRLLSDRFSAERPKGSFSTLEIQRTEQGDSAMYLCASSSGTWSQETQYFGPGTRLLVL.

CDR3 coding DNA: TGTGCCAGCAGCCAACGGGACAGACCAACTAATGAAAAACTGTTTTTT. Translated: CASSQRDRPTNEKLFF. The chain joins TRBV3-1 (or the pseudogene TRBV3-2) to TRBJ1-4, with 7 bases matching TRBD1. V lost 2 bases and J lost 0; bases outside the gene matches: 3. There are 16 residues in the CDR3. Germline V gives CDR1 LGHDT, CDR2 YNNKEL (reference sequence).

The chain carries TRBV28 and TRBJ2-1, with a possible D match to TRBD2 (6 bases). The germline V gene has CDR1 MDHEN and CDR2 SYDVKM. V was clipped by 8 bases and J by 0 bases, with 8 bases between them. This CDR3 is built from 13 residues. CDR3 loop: CASRGFSYNEQFF. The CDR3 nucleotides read TGTGCCAGCCGGGGGTTCTCCTACAATGAGCAGTTCTTC.

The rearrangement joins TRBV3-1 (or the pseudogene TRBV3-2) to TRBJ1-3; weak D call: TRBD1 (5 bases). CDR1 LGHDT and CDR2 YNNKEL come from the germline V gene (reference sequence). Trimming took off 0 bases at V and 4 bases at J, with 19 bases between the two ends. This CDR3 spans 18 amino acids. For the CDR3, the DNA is TGTGCCAGCAGCCAAGATGACGGGGGTACGGTTCTCGGAAACACCATATATTTT. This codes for CASSQDDGGTVLGNTIYF.

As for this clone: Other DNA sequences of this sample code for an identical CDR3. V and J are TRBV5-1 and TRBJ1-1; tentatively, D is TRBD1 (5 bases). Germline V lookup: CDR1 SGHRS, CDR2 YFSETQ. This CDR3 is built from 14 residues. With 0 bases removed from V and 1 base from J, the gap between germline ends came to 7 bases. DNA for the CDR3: TGCGCCAGCAGCTTGGGACAGCAGAACACTGAAGCTTTCTTT. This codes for CASSLGQQNTEAFF.

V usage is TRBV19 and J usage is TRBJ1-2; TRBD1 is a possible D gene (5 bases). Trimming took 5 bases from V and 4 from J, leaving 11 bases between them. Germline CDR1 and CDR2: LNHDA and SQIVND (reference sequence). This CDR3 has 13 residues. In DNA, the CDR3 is TGTGCCAGTAGTTCCCAGGGTTCCTATGGCTACACCTTC. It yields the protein CASSSQGSYGYTF.

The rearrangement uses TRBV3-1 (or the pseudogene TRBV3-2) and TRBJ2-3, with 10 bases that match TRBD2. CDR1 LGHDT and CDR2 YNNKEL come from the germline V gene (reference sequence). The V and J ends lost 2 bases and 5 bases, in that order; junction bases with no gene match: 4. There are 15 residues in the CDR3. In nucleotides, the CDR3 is TGTGCCAGCAGCCAACTAGCGGGGGTTGGAGATACGCAGTATTTT. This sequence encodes CASSQLAGVGDTQYF.

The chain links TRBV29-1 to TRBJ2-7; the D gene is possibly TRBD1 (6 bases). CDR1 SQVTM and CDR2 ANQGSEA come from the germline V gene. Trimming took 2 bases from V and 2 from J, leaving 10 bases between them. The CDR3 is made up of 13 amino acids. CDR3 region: CSVENDRTYEQYF. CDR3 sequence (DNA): TGCAGCGTTGAAAACGACAGGACCTACGAGCAGTACTTC.

CDR3 bases: TGTGCCGACCAGCGGAGTGACGGGACTGAAGCTTTCTTT. It encodes CADQRSDGTEAFF. The rearrangement joins TRBV2 to TRBJ1-1; no reliable D call. This CDR3 comprises 13 residues. CDR1 is SNHLY and CDR2 is FYNNEI in the germline V gene. The V gene lost 11 bases and the J gene lost 5 bases, with 18 bases spanning the gap.

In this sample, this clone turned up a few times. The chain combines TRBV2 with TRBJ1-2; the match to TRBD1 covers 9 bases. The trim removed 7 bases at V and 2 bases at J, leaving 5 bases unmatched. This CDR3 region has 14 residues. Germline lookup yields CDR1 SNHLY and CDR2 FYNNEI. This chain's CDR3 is CASNLGQGNYGYTF. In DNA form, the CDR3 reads TGTGCCAGCAACCTGGGACAGGGAAACTATGGCTACACCTTC. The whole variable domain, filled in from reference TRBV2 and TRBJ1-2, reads EPEVTQTPSHQVTQMGQEVILRCVPISNHLYFYWYRQILGQKVEFLVSFYNNEISEKSEIFDDQFSVERPDGSNFTLKIRSTKLEDSAMYFCASNLGQGNYGYTFGSGTRLTVV.